These 2 T cell receptor beta chains came from one sample sequenced in a study of shared clonotypes between healthy human individuals. Profiling relied on immunoSEQ multiplex PCR, and the TCRdb table lists in-frame clones only, not all of them. This sample carries 2 million to 3 million clones, roughly nine tenths of them seen once, and the ten largest clones take roughly 0.14%. Sequenced material: naive CD4+ T cells sorted from blood. Noted subset: CD45RA+ positively selected. The receptor source for this set is a man aged 18 to 30 in good health.

The chain uses TRBV5-1 and TRBJ1-5; TRBD1 is a possible D gene (6 bases). The V end was cut by 4 bases, the J end by 5 bases, with 13 bases between. The germline V gene has CDR1 SGHRS and CDR2 YFSETQ. The CDR3 contains 14 residues. Here the CDR3 DNA reads TGCGCCAGCAGCCCAGGGGACCGGGATCAGCCCCAGCATTTT. Protein: CASSPGDRDQPQHF.

This clone came up a few times. The gene calls are TRBV30 and TRBJ1-6; D perhaps matches TRBD1 (5 bases). The length of the CDR3 is 13 residues. Germline-derived CDR1 and CDR2 are GTSNPN and SVGIG (reference sequence). Trimming took 4 bases from V and 10 from J, leaving 14 bases between them. The CDR3 loop is CAWTVSGGSPLHF. The CDR3 coding sequence is TGTGCCTGGACCGTATCTGGGGGATCACCCCTCCACTTT.